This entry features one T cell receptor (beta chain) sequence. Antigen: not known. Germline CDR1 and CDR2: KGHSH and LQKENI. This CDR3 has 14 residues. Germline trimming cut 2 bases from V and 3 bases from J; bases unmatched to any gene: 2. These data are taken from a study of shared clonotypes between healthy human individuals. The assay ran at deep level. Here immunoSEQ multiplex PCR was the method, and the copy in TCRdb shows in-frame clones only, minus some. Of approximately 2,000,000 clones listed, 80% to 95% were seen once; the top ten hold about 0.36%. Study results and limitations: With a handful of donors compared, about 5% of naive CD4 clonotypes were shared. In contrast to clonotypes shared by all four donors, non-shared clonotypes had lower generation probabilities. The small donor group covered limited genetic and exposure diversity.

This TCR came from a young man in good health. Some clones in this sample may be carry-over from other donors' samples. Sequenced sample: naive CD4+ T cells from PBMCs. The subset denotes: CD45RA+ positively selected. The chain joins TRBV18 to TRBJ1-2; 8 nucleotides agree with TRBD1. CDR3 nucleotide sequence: TGTGCCAGCTCACCAAGGGGACAGGACTATGGCTACACCTTC. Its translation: CASSPRGQDYGYTF.